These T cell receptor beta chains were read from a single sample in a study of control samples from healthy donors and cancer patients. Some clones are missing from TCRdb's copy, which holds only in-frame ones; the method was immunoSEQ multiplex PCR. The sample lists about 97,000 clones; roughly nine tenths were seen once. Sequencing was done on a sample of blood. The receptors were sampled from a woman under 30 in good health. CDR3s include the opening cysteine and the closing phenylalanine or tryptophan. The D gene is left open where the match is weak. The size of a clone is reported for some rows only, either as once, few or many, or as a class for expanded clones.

CASSSPRRQGAKNIQYF | TGTGCCAGCAGCTCCCCCCGTCGGCAGGGGGCCAAAAACATTCAGTACTTC | TRBJ2-4 | - | TRBV9 | -
CASSLDRPRGESGYEQYF | TGTGCCAGTAGCTTAGACAGGCCCCGGGGGGAGTCCGGCTACGAGCAGTACTTC | TRBJ2-7 | - | TRBV19 | -
CASSNGGLRITCSYEQYF | TGTGCCAGCAGCAATGGGGGACTTCGTATCACCTGCTCCTACGAGCAGTACTTC | TRBJ2-7 | - | TRBV21-1 | -
CATSRVGVREKLFF | TGTGCCACCAGCAGGGTAGGGGTTCGGGAAAAACTGTTTTTT | TRBJ1-4 | - | TRBV15 | -
CASSEAGPGGTYGYTF | TGTGCCAGCAGTGAAGCCGGGCCAGGGGGTACCTATGGCTACACCTTC | TRBJ1-2 | TRBD1 | TRBV6-1 | -
CASSRDGRSQFF | TGTGCCAGCAGCCGGGACGGGCGATCACAGTTCTTC | TRBJ2-1 | - | TRBV12-3/TRBV12-4 | -
CASSQGSYDPYEQYF | TGCGCCAGCAGCCAAGGATCTTACGATCCCTACGAGCAGTACTTC | TRBJ2-7 | - | TRBV4-1 | once
CASRRGGESTGELFF | TGTGCCAGCAGACGGGGCGGGGAAAGCACCGGGGAGCTGTTTTTT | TRBJ2-2 | - | TRBV6-6 | -
CASQPGQGVNEQFF | TGTGCCAGTCAACCGGGACAGGGGGTCAATGAGCAGTTCTTC | TRBJ2-1 | TRBD1 | TRBV19 | once
CASSRDGGNEAFF | TGTGCCAGCAGCCGAGACGGGGGCAATGAAGCTTTCTTT | TRBJ1-1 | - | TRBV12-3/TRBV12-4 | -
CASSPNSNEQFF | TGTGCCAGCAGCCCTAACAGCAATGAGCAGTTCTTC | TRBJ2-1 | - | TRBV5-4 | -
CASSISGNTEAFF | TGTGCCAGTAGTATCTCAGGGAACACTGAAGCTTTCTTT | TRBJ1-1 | - | TRBV19 | -
CASSRDHPYEQYF | TGTGCCAGCAGCCGGGACCACCCCTACGAGCAGTACTTC | TRBJ2-7 | - | TRBV11-2 | once
CSAGQGFGNYGYTF | TGCAGCGCTGGACAGGGATTTGGCAACTATGGCTACACCTTC | TRBJ1-2 | TRBD1 | TRBV29-1 | -
CASSFTKLGARGTEAFF | TGTGCCAGCAGCTTTACCAAGCTGGGGGCGAGGGGCACTGAAGCTTTCTTT | TRBJ1-1 | - | TRBV5-6 | -
CASSQDINGAQHF | TGCGCCAGCAGCCAAGATATCAACGGGGCCCAGCATTTT | TRBJ1-5 | - | TRBV4-1 | -
CASSITGGGNYGYTF | TGTGCCAGCAGCATAACAGGGGGTGGGAACTATGGCTACACCTTC | TRBJ1-2 | TRBD1 | TRBV9 | once
CASSRSQGSYGYTF | TGTGCCAGCAGCCGCTCACAGGGTTCCTATGGCTACACCTTC | TRBJ1-2 | - | TRBV5-6 | -
CASSLGYSNQPQHF | TGTGCCAGCAGTTTAGGGTATAGCAATCAGCCCCAGCATTTT | TRBJ1-5 | - | TRBV27 | few
CASSLATGSYNEQFF | TGTGCCAGCAGCTTAGCGACGGGTTCCTACAATGAGCAGTTCTTC | TRBJ2-1 | - | TRBV7-2 | -
CASSSVGAAEQFF | TGCGCCAGCAGCTCGGTGGGGGCGGCTGAGCAGTTCTTC | TRBJ2-1 | - | TRBV5-1 | -
CASSQDGGTGGEAFF | TGTGCCAGCAGCCAAGACGGCGGGACAGGGGGTGAAGCTTTCTTT | TRBJ1-1 | TRBD1 | TRBV4-2 | -
CASSKDSVRGPHSTDTQYF | TGTGCCAGCAGCAAAGATTCGGTAAGGGGTCCCCATAGCACAGATACGCAGTATTTT | TRBJ2-3 | - | TRBV21-1 | -
CATIKATEAFF | TGTGCCACCATAAAGGCCACTGAAGCTTTCTTT | TRBJ1-1 | - | TRBV6-5 | -
CASSPIQGEAFF | TGTGCCAGCTCACCAATTCAGGGTGAAGCTTTCTTT | TRBJ1-1 | - | TRBV18 | -
CASSEQGRSTEAFF | TGTGCCAGCAGCGAACAGGGTAGGAGCACTGAAGCTTTCTTT | TRBJ1-1 | - | TRBV9 | -
CASSIIAGYGYTF | TGTGCCAGTAGTATTATAGCTGGCTATGGCTACACCTTC | TRBJ1-2 | - | TRBV19 | -
CASSVESGSGEQYF | TGTGCCAGCAGCGTAGAATCAGGAAGTGGCGAGCAGTACTTC | TRBJ2-7 | - | TRBV9 | once
CASSQAAGSGNTIYF | TGCGCCAGCAGCCAAGCCGCAGGGTCCGGAAACACCATATATTTT | TRBJ1-3 | - | TRBV4-3 | -
CATSAGQGNTEAFF | TGTGCCACCAGTGCAGGACAGGGGAACACTGAAGCTTTCTTT | TRBJ1-1 | TRBD1 | TRBV24-1 | -
CASGGTRWNEQFF | TGTGCCAGCGGAGGGACTAGATGGAATGAGCAGTTCTTC | TRBJ2-1 | TRBD2 | TRBV6-5 | -
CASSELSNYGYTF | TGTGCCAGCAGTGAATTAAGTAACTATGGCTACACCTTC | TRBJ1-2 | - | TRBV25-1 | -
CASSLVTAVRYNEQFF | TGTGCCAGCAGCTTAGTGACGGCAGTGCGATACAATGAGCAGTTCTTC | TRBJ2-1 | - | TRBV11-3 | -
CASAFSGGAPYEQYF | TGTGCCAGCGCCTTTTCAGGGGGCGCTCCCTACGAGCAGTACTTC | TRBJ2-7 | TRBD1 | TRBV27 | -
CASSKKRPGLADYNEQFF | TGTGCCAGCAGCAAAAAGCGCCCGGGACTAGCGGACTACAATGAGCAGTTCTTC | TRBJ2-1 | - | TRBV21-1 | -
CASSLSQGDEKLFF | TGTGCCAGCAGTTTGTCGCAGGGTGACGAAAAACTGTTTTTT | TRBJ1-4 | - | TRBV28 | -
CAWSVDRHYGYTF | TGTGCCTGGAGTGTTGACAGGCACTATGGCTACACCTTC | TRBJ1-2 | - | TRBV30 | -
CASSLLTTGSGYTF | TGTGCCAGCAGTTTACTTACGACAGGGAGTGGCTACACCTTC | TRBJ1-2 | TRBD1 | TRBV27 | -
CASSIAGAGADTQYF | TGTGCCAGTAGTATTGCTGGGGCGGGGGCAGATACGCAGTATTTT | TRBJ2-3 | TRBD2 | TRBV19 | -
CASSPLRPDQPQHF | TGTGCCAGCAGTCCGCTCCGCCCTGATCAGCCCCAGCATTTT | TRBJ1-5 | - | TRBV6-5 | -
CASSQAPRGQYGEKLFF | TGCGCCAGCAGCCAAGCCCCTAGGGGACAATATGGGGAAAAACTGTTTTTT | TRBJ1-4 | - | TRBV4-1 | -